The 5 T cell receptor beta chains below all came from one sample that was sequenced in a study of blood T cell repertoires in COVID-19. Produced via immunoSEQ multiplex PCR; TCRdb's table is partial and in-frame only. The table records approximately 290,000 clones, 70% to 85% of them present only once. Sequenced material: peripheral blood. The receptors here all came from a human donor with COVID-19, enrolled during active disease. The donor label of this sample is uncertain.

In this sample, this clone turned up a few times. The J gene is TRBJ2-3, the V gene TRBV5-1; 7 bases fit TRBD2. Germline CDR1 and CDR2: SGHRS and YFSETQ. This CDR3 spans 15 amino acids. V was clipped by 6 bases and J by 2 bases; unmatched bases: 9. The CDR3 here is CASKYAGEDTDTQYF. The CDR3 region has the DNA TGCGCCAGCAAGTATGCGGGAGAGGACACAGATACGCAGTATTTT.

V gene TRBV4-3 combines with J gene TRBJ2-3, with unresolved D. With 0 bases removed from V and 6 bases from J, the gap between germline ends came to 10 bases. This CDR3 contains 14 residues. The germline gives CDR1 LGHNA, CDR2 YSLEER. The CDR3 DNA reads TGCGCCAGCAGCCAAGATCGGCAGAGGGATACGCAGTATTTT. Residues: CASSQDRQRDTQYF.

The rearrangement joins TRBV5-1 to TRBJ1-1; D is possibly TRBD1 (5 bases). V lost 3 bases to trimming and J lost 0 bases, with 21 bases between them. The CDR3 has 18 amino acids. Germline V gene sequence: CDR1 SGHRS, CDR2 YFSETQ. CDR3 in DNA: TGCGCCAGCAGCTCGGTACGGGGGAGACCTGACATGAACACTGAAGCTTTCTTT. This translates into CASSSVRGRPDMNTEAFF.

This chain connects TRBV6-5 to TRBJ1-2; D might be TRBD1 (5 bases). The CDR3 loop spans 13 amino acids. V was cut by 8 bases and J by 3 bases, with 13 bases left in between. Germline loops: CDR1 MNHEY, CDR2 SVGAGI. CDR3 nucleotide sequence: TGTGCCAGCCGGGGCCCGGGGGACTATGGCTACACCTTC. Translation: CASRGPGDYGYTF.

The CDR3 DNA reads TGTGCCAGTAGTATAGAAGCAGGGCGAACTGAAGCTTTCTTT. Translating gives CASSIEAGRTEAFF. The genes are TRBV19 and TRBJ1-1; TRBD1 is a possible D gene (5 bases). This CDR3 comprises 14 residues. CDR1 LNHDA and CDR2 SQIVND come from the germline V gene (reference sequence). Trimming cost V 0 bases and J 5 bases, with 10 bases left between them.